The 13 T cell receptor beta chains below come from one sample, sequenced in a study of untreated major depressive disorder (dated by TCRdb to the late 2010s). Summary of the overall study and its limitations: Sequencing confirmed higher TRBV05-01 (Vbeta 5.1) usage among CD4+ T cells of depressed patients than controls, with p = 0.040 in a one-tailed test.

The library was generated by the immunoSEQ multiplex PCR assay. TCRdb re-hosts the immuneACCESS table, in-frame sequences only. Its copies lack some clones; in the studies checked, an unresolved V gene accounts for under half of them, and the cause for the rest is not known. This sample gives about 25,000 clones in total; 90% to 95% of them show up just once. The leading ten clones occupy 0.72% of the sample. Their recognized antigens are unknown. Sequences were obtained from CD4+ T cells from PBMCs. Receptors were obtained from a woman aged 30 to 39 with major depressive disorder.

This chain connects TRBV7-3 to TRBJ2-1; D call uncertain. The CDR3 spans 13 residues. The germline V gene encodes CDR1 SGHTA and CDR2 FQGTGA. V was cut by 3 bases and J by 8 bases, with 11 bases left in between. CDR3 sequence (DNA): TGTGCCAGCAGCTTGAAGGGCGATCATGAGCAGTTCTTC. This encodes CASSLKGDHEQFF. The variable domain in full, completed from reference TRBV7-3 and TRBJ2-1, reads GAGVSQTPSNKVTEKGKYVELRCDPISGHTALYWYRQSLGQGPEFLIYFQGTGAADDSGLPNDRFFAVRPEGSVSTLKIQRTERGDSAVYLCASSLKGDHEQFFGPGTRLTVL.

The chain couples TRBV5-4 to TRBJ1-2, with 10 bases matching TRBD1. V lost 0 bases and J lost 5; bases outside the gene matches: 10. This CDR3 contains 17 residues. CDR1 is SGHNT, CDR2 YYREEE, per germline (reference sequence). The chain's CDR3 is CASSLVGTGDSGYGYTF. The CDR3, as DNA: TGTGCCAGCAGCTTGGTCGGGACAGGGGATTCAGGGTATGGCTACACCTTC.

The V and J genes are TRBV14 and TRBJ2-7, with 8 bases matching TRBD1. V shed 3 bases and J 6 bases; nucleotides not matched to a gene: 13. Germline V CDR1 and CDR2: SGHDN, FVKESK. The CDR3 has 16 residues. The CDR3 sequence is CASSHYPYLDRGEQYF. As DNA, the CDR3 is TGTGCCAGCAGCCACTACCCCTACCTCGACAGGGGCGAGCAGTACTTC.

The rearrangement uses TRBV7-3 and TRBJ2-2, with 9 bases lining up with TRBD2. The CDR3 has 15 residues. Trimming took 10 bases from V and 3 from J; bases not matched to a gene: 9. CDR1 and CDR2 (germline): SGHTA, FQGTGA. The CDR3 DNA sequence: TGTGCCACGGCCCGCGGGGGGGCCGACACCGGGGAGCTGTTTTTT. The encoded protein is CATARGGADTGELFF.

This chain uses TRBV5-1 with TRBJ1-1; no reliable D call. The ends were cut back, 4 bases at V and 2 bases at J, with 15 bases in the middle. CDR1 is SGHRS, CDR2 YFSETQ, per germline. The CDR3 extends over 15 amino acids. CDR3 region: CASSGAGTGNTEAFF. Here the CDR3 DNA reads TGCGCCAGCAGCGGAGCCGGAACGGGTAACACTGAAGCTTTCTTT.

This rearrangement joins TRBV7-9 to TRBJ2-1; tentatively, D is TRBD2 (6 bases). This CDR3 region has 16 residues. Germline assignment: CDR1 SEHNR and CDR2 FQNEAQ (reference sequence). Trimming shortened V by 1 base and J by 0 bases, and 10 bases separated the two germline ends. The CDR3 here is CASSLGGGISYNEQFF. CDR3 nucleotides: TGTGCCAGCAGCTTAGGTGGGGGGATCTCCTACAATGAGCAGTTCTTC.

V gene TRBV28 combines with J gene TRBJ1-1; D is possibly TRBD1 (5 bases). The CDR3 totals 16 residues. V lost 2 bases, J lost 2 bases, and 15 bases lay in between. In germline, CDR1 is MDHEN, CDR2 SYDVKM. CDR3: CASSLGDPFLNTEAFF. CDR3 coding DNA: TGTGCCAGCAGTTTAGGGGACCCATTCCTAAACACTGAAGCTTTCTTT.

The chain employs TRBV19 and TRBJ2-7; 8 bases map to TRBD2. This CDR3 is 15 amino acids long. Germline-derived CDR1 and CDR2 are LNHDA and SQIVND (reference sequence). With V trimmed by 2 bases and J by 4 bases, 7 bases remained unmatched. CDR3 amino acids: CASSIMAGGKYEQYF. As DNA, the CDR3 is TGTGCCAGTAGTATAATGGCGGGGGGCAAGTACGAGCAGTACTTC. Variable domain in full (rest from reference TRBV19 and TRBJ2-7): DGGITQSPKYLFRKEGQNVTLSCEQNLNHDAMYWYRQDPGQGLRLIYYSQIVNDFQKGDIAEGYSVSREKKESFPLTVTSAQKNPTAFYLCASSIMAGGKYEQYFGPGTRLTVT.

The CDR3 here is CASSVGGLGTDTQYF. CDR3 in DNA: TGTGCCAGCTCTGTAGGGGGGCTGGGGACAGATACGCAGTATTTT. This chain uses TRBV25-1 with TRBJ2-3, with D perhaps being TRBD1 or TRBD2 (6 bases each). V lost 8 bases to trimming and J lost 3 bases, with 18 bases between them. The CDR3 has 15 amino acids. The germline V gene has CDR1 MGHDK and CDR2 SYGVNS.

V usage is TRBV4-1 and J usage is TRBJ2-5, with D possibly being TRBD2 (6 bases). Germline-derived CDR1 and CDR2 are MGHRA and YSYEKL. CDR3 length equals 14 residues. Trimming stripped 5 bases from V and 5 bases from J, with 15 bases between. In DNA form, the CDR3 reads TGCGCCAGCAGCATACCGGGACTGTCTGAGACCCAGTACTTC. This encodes CASSIPGLSETQYF.

CDR3 residues: CASSVDGGRGYEQYF. In DNA form, the CDR3 reads TGTGCCAGCAGCGTTGATGGTGGGAGGGGATACGAGCAGTACTTC. The chain is built from TRBV11-3 and TRBJ2-7, with TRBD2 matching over 7 bases. The CDR3 covers 15 residues. Per the germline V gene, CDR1 is SGHNT and CDR2 is YENEEA. The V segment lost 5 bases and the J segment 4 bases; nucleotides outside the gene matches: 11. The variable domain in full, completed from reference TRBV11-3 and TRBJ2-7, reads EAGVVQSPRYKIIEKKQPVAFWCNPISGHNTLYWYLQNLGQGPELLIRYENEEAVDDSQLPKDRFSAERLKGVDSTLKIQPAELGDSAVYLCASSVDGGRGYEQYFGPGTRLTVT.

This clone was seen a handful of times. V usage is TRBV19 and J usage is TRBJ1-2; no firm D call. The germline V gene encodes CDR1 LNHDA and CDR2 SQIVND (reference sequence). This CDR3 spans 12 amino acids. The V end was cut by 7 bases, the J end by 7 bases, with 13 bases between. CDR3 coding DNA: TGTGCCAGTACCACTATGGCGGGTGGCTACACCTTC. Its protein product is CASTTMAGGYTF.

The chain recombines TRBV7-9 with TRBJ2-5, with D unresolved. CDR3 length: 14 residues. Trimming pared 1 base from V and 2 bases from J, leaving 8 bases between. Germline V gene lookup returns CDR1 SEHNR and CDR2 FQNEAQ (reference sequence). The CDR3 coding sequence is TGTGCCAGCAGCTTAGTATCTGGACAAGAGACCCAGTACTTC. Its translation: CASSLVSGQETQYF.